This is a list of T cell receptor beta chains from one sample in a study of STAT3 mutations in large granular lymphocyte leukemia. The assay was immunoSEQ multiplex PCR, and TCRdb's table has in-frame clones only and misses some. The sample shows roughly 10,000 clones, 88% of them seen only once. The sequenced sample was peripheral blood mononuclear cells. The source is a man aged 55 to 70 with T-cell large granular lymphocyte leukemia. Some clones in this sample may be carry-over from other donors' samples. Each CDR3 is given with its conserved first and last residue. D genes are given only for firm matches. Clone size is shown for a subset of rows, as once, few, many or a class of expanded clone.

>NA|TRBV6-6|TRBJ1-2|NA
CASSYRSNYGYTF
TGTGCCAGCAGTTACAGGTCTAACTATGGCTACACCTTC
>NA|TRBV20-1|TRBJ2-7|NA
CSASHGNEQYF
TGCAGTGCTTCGCATGGAAACGAGCAGTACTTC
>once|TRBV13|TRBJ1-2|NA
CASSSWIEGHGYTF
TGTGCCAGCAGCTCCTGGATCGAGGGGCATGGCTACACCTTC
>NA|TRBV4-2|TRBJ2-1|NA
CASSTSTAAGPNEQFF
TGTGCCAGCAGCACGAGCACAGCGGCAGGACCCAATGAGCAGTTCTTC
>NA|TRBV18|TRBJ1-1|TRBD1
CASSPLPTGQLWGTEAFF
TGTGCCAGCTCACCACTTCCCACGGGACAGCTCTGGGGCACTGAAGCTTTCTTT
>NA|TRBV5-1|TRBJ1-2|NA
CASSPQVFADGYTF
TGCGCCAGCAGCCCCCAAGTCTTCGCGGATGGCTACACCTTC
>NA|TRBV7-2|TRBJ1-2|NA
CASRGMGGYTF
TGTGCCAGCAGGGGAATGGGGGGCTACACCTTC
>NA|TRBV29-1|TRBJ2-5|NA
CSGTLAVQETQYF
TGCAGCGGGACCTTAGCGGTTCAAGAGACCCAGTACTTC
>NA|TRBV27|TRBJ1-2|NA
CASSPIKGGYTF
TGTGCCAGCAGTCCCATCAAAGGGGGCTACACCTTC
>NA|TRBV6-1|TRBJ2-7|NA
CASTLASYEQYF
TGTGCCAGCACGTTAGCTTCCTACGAGCAGTACTTC
>once|TRBV30|TRBJ2-7|NA
CAWSPKGATYEQYF
TGTGCCTGGAGTCCTAAAGGGGCGACCTACGAGCAGTACTTC
>NA|TRBV6-1|TRBJ2-7|NA
CASSGPPYEQYF
TGTGCCAGCAGTGGACCCCCATACGAGCAGTACTTC
>NA|TRBV11-2|TRBJ2-5|TRBD2
CASSLTRGLAGVETQYF
TGTGCCAGCAGCTTGACCCGGGGACTAGCGGGAGTGGAGACCCAGTACTTC
>NA|TRBV2|TRBJ2-1|NA
CASSVQGPSNEQFF
TGTGCCAGCAGTGTCCAGGGACCCTCCAATGAGCAGTTCTTC
>NA|TRBV7-2|TRBJ2-7|TRBD2
CASSLEGTSGRYEQYF
TGTGCCAGCAGCTTAGAAGGCACTAGCGGTCGCTACGAGCAGTACTTC
>NA|TRBV14|TRBJ1-1|NA
CASSQPGVGTTGEAFF
TGTGCCAGCAGCCAACCGGGGGTGGGCACCACCGGTGAAGCTTTCTTT
>NA|TRBV7-9|TRBJ2-3|NA
CASSLAFPAGDTQYF
TGTGCCAGCAGCTTAGCATTCCCCGCGGGGGATACGCAGTATTTT
>NA|TRBV7-9|TRBJ2-1|TRBD1
CASSPGDRGYDEQFF
TGTGCCAGCAGCCCCGGGGACAGGGGTTACGATGAGCAGTTCTTC
>NA|TRBV15|TRBJ1-5|NA
CATSRDRVGNQPQHF
TGTGCCACCAGCAGAGACAGGGTTGGGAATCAGCCCCAGCATTTT
>NA|TRBV9|TRBJ1-2|NA
CASSVGDRRAGYGYTF
TGTGCCAGCAGCGTAGGGGACCGGCGGGCTGGATATGGCTACACCTTC
>NA|TRBV5-1|TRBJ2-5|NA
CASSLAGVSKQETQYF
TGCGCCAGCAGCTTGGCGGGAGTGAGTAAACAAGAGACCCAGTACTTC
>NA|TRBV19|TRBJ2-3|TRBD2
CASTPMTSGRGDTQYF
TGTGCCAGTACCCCCATGACTAGCGGGAGAGGAGATACGCAGTATTTT
>once|TRBV5-8|TRBJ2-3|TRBD1
CATKTGDLRTDTQYF
TGTGCCACCAAGACAGGGGACTTAAGGACAGATACGCAGTATTTT
>NA|TRBV6-1|TRBJ2-5|NA
CASSDLAARASETQYF
TGTGCCAGCAGTGATCTGGCAGCTAGGGCATCGGAGACCCAGTACTTC
>NA|TRBV4-2|TRBJ2-1|TRBD2
CATMSSGRAGVNEQFF
TGTGCCACAATGAGTAGCGGGAGGGCCGGGGTAAATGAGCAGTTCTTC
>NA|TRBV13|TRBJ1-1|NA
CASSLKVTGQKAFF
TGTGCCAGCAGCTTAAAGGTAACTGGACAGAAAGCTTTCTTT
>once|TRBV30|TRBJ1-2|NA
CAWGERGWARDSYGYTF
TGTGCCTGGGGGGAGAGAGGGTGGGCGCGTGATTCCTATGGCTACACCTTC
>NA|TRBV30|TRBJ1-1|NA
CAWLGQLDTEAFF
TGTGCCTGGCTCGGACAGTTAGACACTGAAGCTTTCTTT
>NA|TRBV4-1|TRBJ1-2|NA
CASSQAARELGANYGYTF
TGCGCCAGCAGCCAAGCAGCCAGGGAGCTCGGAGCTAACTATGGCTACACCTTC
>NA|TRBV7-9|TRBJ2-2|TRBD2
CASSLGTSGRANTGELFF
TGTGCCAGCAGCTTGGGGACTAGCGGGAGGGCGAACACCGGGGAGCTGTTTTTT
>NA|TRBV27|TRBJ1-1|NA
CASSSGTGYAEAFF
TGTGCCAGCAGTTCCGGGACGGGATATGCTGAAGCTTTCTTT
>NA|TRBV19|TRBJ2-5|NA
CASSIRPTGFQETQYF
TGTGCCAGTAGTATCCGTCCGACAGGATTCCAAGAGACCCAGTACTTC
>NA|TRBV7-9|TRBJ2-3|TRBD1
CASSVTGANTDTQYF
TGTGCCAGCAGCGTTACAGGGGCGAACACAGATACGCAGTATTTT
>few|TRBV4-2|TRBJ1-1|NA
CASQQGSTLTEAFF
TGTGCCAGCCAGCAAGGCTCCACACTCACTGAAGCTTTCTTT
>NA|TRBV15|TRBJ1-3|TRBD1
CATSRAGGTGNTIYF
TGTGCCACCAGCAGAGCAGGGGGCACTGGAAACACCATATATTTT
>NA|TRBV4-2|TRBJ2-3|NA
CASSRTTGDTQYF
TGTGCCAGCAGCCGGACGACAGGAGATACGCAGTATTTT
>NA|TRBV18|TRBJ1-2|NA
CASSRATGTYGYTF
TGTGCCAGCTCCAGGGCGACAGGAACCTATGGCTACACCTTC
>few|TRBV5-1|TRBJ2-1|TRBD1
CASSFTDRANNEQFF
TGCGCCAGCAGCTTCACTGACAGGGCGAACAATGAGCAGTTCTTC
>NA|TRBV13|TRBJ1-6|NA
CASSALDSPLHF
TGTGCCAGCAGTGCCCTCGATTCACCCCTCCACTTT
>once|TRBV7-2|TRBJ2-5|NA
CASGETQYF
TGTGCCTCAGGAGAGACCCAGTACTTC
>NA|TRBV10-3|TRBJ2-5|NA
CAISESMQPQETQYF
TGTGCCATCAGTGAGTCGATGCAGCCCCAAGAGACCCAGTACTTC
>NA|TRBV4-3|TRBJ1-6|TRBD1
CASSQDGQGNSPLHF
TGCGCCAGCAGCCAAGATGGACAGGGTAATTCACCCCTCCACTTT
>NA|TRBV15|TRBJ2-7|NA
CATSRTTSYEQYF
TGTGCCACCAGCAGAACCACTAGCTACGAGCAGTACTTC
>NA|TRBV5-4|TRBJ2-5|NA
CASSQSRSQETQYF
TGTGCCAGCAGCCAGTCGAGGAGCCAAGAGACCCAGTACTTC
>few|TRBV19|TRBJ2-2|NA
CASSAILVGELFF
TGTGCCAGTAGTGCCATACTAGTCGGGGAGCTGTTTTTT
>NA|TRBV19|TRBJ2-1|TRBD2
CASSMTSGTNNEQFF
TGTGCCAGTAGTATGACTAGCGGAACGAACAATGAGCAGTTCTTC
>NA|TRBV30|TRBJ2-5|TRBD2
CAWRFLRTRRGVTQYF
TGTGCCTGGAGGTTTCTCCGAACCCGACGGGGGGTGACCCAGTACTTC
>NA|TRBV14|TRBJ2-3|NA
CASSQDSVTQYF
TGTGCCAGCAGCCAAGATTCCGTTACGCAGTATTTT
>NA|TRBV25-1|TRBJ1-1|NA
CASSDAGNTEAFF
TGTGCCAGCAGTGATGCGGGGAACACTGAAGCTTTCTTT
>NA|TRBV28|TRBJ1-2|NA
CASRRFGGLYGYTF
TGTGCCAGCAGACGATTCGGAGGACTTTATGGCTACACCTTC
>NA|TRBV25-1|TRBJ1-6|NA
CASSESTSYNSPLHF
TGTGCCAGCAGTGAGTCAACCTCCTATAATTCACCCCTCCACTTT
>NA|TRBV4-1|TRBJ2-7|NA
CASSHPGRGASYEQYF
TGCGCCAGCAGCCACCCGGGGAGGGGGGCTTCCTACGAGCAGTACTTC
>NA|TRBV10-2|TRBJ2-7|NA
CASSEQPRYEQYF
TGCGCCAGCAGTGAGCAGCCCCGCTACGAGCAGTACTTC
>NA|TRBV5-3|TRBJ1-6|NA
CARRAAGTLNSPLHF
TGTGCCAGAAGGGCCGCCGGGACACTTAATTCACCCCTCCACTTT